The 25 T cell receptor beta chains below were found in one sample sequenced in a study of beta chain features in type 1 diabetes (dated by TCRdb to 2017 to 2018). Preparation of the library involved the immunoSEQ multiplex PCR assay. The entire isolated RNA was reverse transcribed using the High Capacity cDNA Reverse Transcription Kit, and thus expressed TCRB transcripts were sequenced. TCRdb carries this immuneACCESS record with in-frame sequences only. Its versions omit some clonotypes, under half of them owing to an unresolved V gene in the studies checked, with the rest unexplained. The sample table holds approximately 170,000 clones, of which roughly 9.1% were seen once. About 2.5% of the sample comes from the top ten. Sequenced sample: central memory CD4+ T cells from blood. The receptor source for this set is a woman aged 18-29 years in good health.

This clone has only a few counts. The chain couples TRBV4-2 to TRBJ2-1, with D perhaps TRBD2 (5 bases). Germline values: CDR1 LGHNA, CDR2 YNFKEQ. The CDR3 has 13 amino acids. Trimming took 0 bases from V and 14 from J, leaving 14 bases between them. The chain's CDR3 is CASSQEGETREFF. CDR3 DNA sequence: TGTGCCAGCAGCCAAGAAGGTGAGACGAGGGAGTTCTTC.

This clone was seen a few times. The chain employs TRBV30 and TRBJ1-1, with D possibly matching TRBD1 (6 bases). The CDR3 contains 14 residues. Germline V gene lookup returns CDR1 GTSNPN and CDR2 SVGIG (reference sequence). Trimming removed 2 bases at V and 10 bases at J, with 20 bases between. CDR3 protein: CAWSQARGILRAFF. The CDR3 region has the DNA TGTGCCTGGAGTCAAGCCAGGGGCATTTTACGAGCTTTCTTT. Supplemented by reference TRBV30 and TRBJ1-1, the full variable domain reads SQTIHQWPATLVQPVGSPLSLECTVEGTSNPNLYWYRQAAGRGLQLLFYSVGIGQISSEVPQNLSASRPQDRQFILSSKKLLLSDSGFYLCAWSQARGILRAFFGQGTRLTVV.

This clone has ten or more counts. V and J are TRBV10-3 and TRBJ2-5; TRBD2 aligns across 7 bases. Per the germline V gene, CDR1 is ENHRY and CDR2 is SYGVKD. With V trimmed by 2 bases and J by 2 bases, 5 bases remained unmatched. There are 15 residues in the CDR3. This chain's CDR3 is CAISEASGMQETQYF. CDR3 nucleotide sequence: TGTGCCATCAGTGAGGCTAGCGGCATGCAAGAGACCCAGTACTTC.

This rearrangement joins TRBV30 to TRBJ2-7; 9 bases map to TRBD1. Germline trimming cut 2 bases from V and 5 bases from J; bases unmatched to any gene: 16. CDR3 size: 17 residues. CDR1 and CDR2 (germline): GTSNPN, SVGIG (reference sequence). The CDR3 protein is CAWSIFPRGTGRDEQYF. Written as DNA, the CDR3 is TGTGCCTGGAGTATATTCCCTAGGGGGACAGGGAGAGACGAGCAGTACTTC.

Ten or more counts support this clone. Within the sample, other DNA sequences also encode this same CDR3. The V gene is TRBV30, the J gene TRBJ1-1; D gene unclear. CDR1 and CDR2 from the germline V gene are GTSNPN and SVGIG (reference sequence). CDR3 size: 14 residues. V lost 4 bases, J lost 1 base, and 13 bases lay in between. CDR3 coding DNA: TGTGCCTGGACGGATGCGGCGGAGAACACTGAAGCTTTCTTT. This translates into CAWTDAAENTEAFF.

This clone came up a few times. CDR3 sequence (DNA): TGTGCCACCCCCCTAGCGGGGGGGGAGACCCAGTACTTC. Translated: CATPLAGGETQYF. This chain connects TRBV30 to TRBJ2-5; 12 bases agree with TRBD2. This CDR3 is built from 13 residues. CDR1 is GTSNPN, CDR2 SVGIG, per germline (reference sequence). V trimming: 8 bases; J trimming: 5 bases; junction bases outside the gene matches: 6.

The genes are TRBV18 and TRBJ1-1, with TRBD1 matching 7 bases. With 7 bases clipped from V and 1 base from J, the junction kept 6 bases outside the gene matches. The CDR3 spans 14 residues. Germline values: CDR1 KGHSH, CDR2 LQKENI. In nucleotides, the CDR3 is TGTGCCAGCTTAAGGGGACAGTCGAACACTGAAGCTTTCTTT. Amino acid sequence: CASLRGQSNTEAFF.

The V gene is TRBV2, the J gene TRBJ2-1; D might be TRBD2 (6 bases). The germline V gene encodes CDR1 SNHLY and CDR2 FYNNEI. CDR3 size: 15 residues. V was pared by 4 bases and J by 4 bases, with 14 bases between. The CDR3 region has the DNA TGTGCCAGCAGTGCGGAGCGGGCCACATACAATGAGCAGTTCTTC. Protein sequence: CASSAERATYNEQFF.

There are a few counts of this clone. V gene TRBV15 combines with J gene TRBJ1-3; TRBD1 agrees at 8 bases. V lost 3 bases to trimming and J lost 2 bases; unmatched junction nucleotides: 0. The CDR3 covers 14 residues. CDR1 and CDR2 (germline): LNHNV, YYDKDF (reference sequence). The CDR3 sequence: CATSRDRAGNTIYF. DNA for the CDR3: TGTGCCACCAGCAGGGACAGGGCTGGAAACACCATATATTTT.

This clone has more than one count but fewer than ten. The gene calls are TRBV5-1 and TRBJ2-1; TRBD2 matches at 12 bases. This CDR3 has 14 residues. Germline loops: CDR1 SGHRS, CDR2 YFSETQ. The V and J ends lost 5 bases and 4 bases, in that order; junction bases with no gene match: 1. CDR3 region: CASRGTSGYNEQFF. CDR3 sequence (DNA): TGCGCCAGCAGGGGGACTAGCGGGTACAATGAGCAGTTCTTC. The full variable domain, completed using reference TRBV5-1 and TRBJ2-1, is KAGVTQTPRYLIKTRGQQVTLSCSPISGHRSVSWYQQTPGQGLQFLFEYFSETQRNKGNFPGRFSGRQFSNSRSEMNVSTLELGDSALYLCASRGTSGYNEQFFGPGTRLTVL.

Only a few counts were recorded for this clone. The chain couples TRBV15 to TRBJ2-3; TRBD1 matches 9 bases. This CDR3 is 17 amino acids long. CDR1 is LNHNV and CDR2 is YYDKDF in the germline V gene (reference sequence). With 2 bases clipped from V and 5 bases from J, the junction kept 11 bases outside the gene matches. CDR3 bases: TGTGCCACCAGCAGAACGATGCCGGGACAGGGATTAGATACGCAGTATTTT. This encodes CATSRTMPGQGLDTQYF. The whole variable domain, filled in from reference TRBV15 and TRBJ2-3, reads DAMVIQNPRYQVTQFGKPVTLSCSQTLNHNVMYWYQQKSSQAPKLLFHYYDKDFNNEADTPDNFQSRRPNTSFCFLDIRSPGLGDTAMYLCATSRTMPGQGLDTQYFGPGTRLTVL.

CDR3 bases: TGTGCCAGCAGTTTACGTGGCCGGGTCGGGGGCTACACCTTC. Amino acids: CASSLRGRVGGYTF. This chain links TRBV27 with TRBJ1-2; D not resolved. The CDR3 runs 14 residues. The V end lost 2 bases, the J end lost 8 bases, and 15 bases lay between the germline ends. CDR1 is MNHEY and CDR2 is SMNVEV in the germline V gene (reference sequence).

With regard to this clone: Additional DNA sequences in this sample encode the identical CDR3. J is TRBJ1-2 and V is TRBV28; D is possibly TRBD1 (5 bases). Trimming took 3 bases from V and 2 from J, leaving 10 bases between them. CDR1 and CDR2 (germline): MDHEN, SYDVKM. The CDR3 loop spans 14 amino acids. The CDR3 nucleotides read TGTGCCAGCAGTTTGTCAGGGCAAAACTATGGCTACACCTTC. It translates to CASSLSGQNYGYTF.

Only a few counts were recorded for this clone. The chain has TRBV6-5 and TRBJ2-5, with 8 positions matching TRBD2. This CDR3 has 13 residues. Trimming cost V 7 bases and J 3 bases; bases outside gene matches: 4. The germline gives CDR1 MNHEY, CDR2 SVGAGI. The CDR3 sequence: CASTPGGKETQYF. DNA of the CDR3: TGTGCCAGCACTCCGGGGGGGAAAGAGACCCAGTACTTC.

The chain couples TRBV10-3 to TRBJ2-7, with 8 bases matching TRBD1. CDR1 is ENHRY and CDR2 is SYGVKD in the germline V gene. V lost 6 bases and J lost 7; bases outside the gene matches: 11. CDR3 size: 14 residues. The CDR3, as DNA: TGTGCCATCAGAGAGGGACAGGAGGACGGGGAGCAGTACTTC. This sequence encodes CAIREGQEDGEQYF.

This clone was seen a few times. J is TRBJ2-1 and V is TRBV10-3; TRBD2 matches 11 bases. The germline gives CDR1 ENHRY, CDR2 SYGVKD. This CDR3 is 18 amino acids long. J gave up 4 bases and V 0 bases, and 8 bases lay outside the gene matches. CDR3 sequence (DNA): TGTGCCATCAGTGAGTCCTCCAGACTAGCGGGACGTTACAATGAGCAGTTCTTC. As protein: CAISESSRLAGRYNEQFF.

V usage is TRBV11-1 and J usage is TRBJ2-1; D is perhaps TRBD2 (7 bases). CDR3 length: 16 amino acids. CDR1 SGHAT and CDR2 FQDESV come from the germline V gene (reference sequence). V was trimmed by 3 bases and J by 4 bases, leaving 16 bases between them. In nucleotides, the CDR3 is TGTGCCAGCAGCTTGGGAGGGGGAGGGGCTTACAATGAGCAGTTCTTC. It is translated as CASSLGGGGAYNEQFF.

This clone has only a few counts. The chain employs TRBV19 and TRBJ2-3; 7 bases are shared with TRBD2. The CDR3 consists of 14 residues. V lost 7 bases and J lost 1; bases outside the gene matches: 5. Germline CDR1 LNHDA, CDR2 SQIVND (reference sequence). Written as DNA, the CDR3 is TGTGCCAGTAAGGGAGGGATCGGCACAGATACGCAGTATTTT. Its protein is CASKGGIGTDTQYF.

The rearrangement links TRBV29-1 to TRBJ2-7; 7 bases are a match to TRBD1. V shed 4 bases, J shed 13 bases, and the junction held 19 bases outside the gene matches. The CDR3 sequence is 14 residues long. Germline V lookup: CDR1 SQVTM, CDR2 ANQGSEA. The CDR3 DNA reads TGCAGCGTTGCTTCAACTCTTACAGGGGCGGCCCTCTACTTC. Translated: CSVASTLTGAALYF.

This clone has just a few counts. V usage is TRBV5-1 and J usage is TRBJ2-1; 12 nucleotides agree with TRBD2. This CDR3 has 16 amino acids. Germline V gives CDR1 SGHRS, CDR2 YFSETQ. The junction had 6 bases not matched to a gene; V was cut back by 4 bases and J by 4 bases. CDR3 DNA: TGCGCCAGCAGCCCTGCTAGCGGGAGGGTATACAATGAGCAGTTCTTC. Its translation: CASSPASGRVYNEQFF. Full variable domain (missing parts from reference TRBV5-1 and TRBJ2-1): KAGVTQTPRYLIKTRGQQVTLSCSPISGHRSVSWYQQTPGQGLQFLFEYFSETQRNKGNFPGRFSGRQFSNSRSEMNVSTLELGDSALYLCASSPASGRVYNEQFFGPGTRLTVL.

This clone was observed a handful of times. V usage is TRBV4-2 and J usage is TRBJ1-5, with D uncertain. This CDR3 has 15 amino acids. Per the germline V gene, CDR1 is LGHNA and CDR2 is YNFKEQ. Trimming removed 0 bases at V and 3 bases at J, with 9 bases between. CDR3 bases: TGTGCCAGCAGCCAAGATCTCGGACTCAATCAGCCCCAGCATTTT. Its translation is CASSQDLGLNQPQHF.

In its sample, this clone was seen a few times. The chain employs TRBV7-8 and TRBJ1-2; no clear D. V lost 5 bases and J lost 6, with 16 bases in between. This CDR3 region has 14 residues. Germline CDR1 is SGHVS and CDR2 is FQNEAQ. The chain's CDR3 is CASSPRHPAHGYTF. The CDR3 DNA is TGTGCCAGCAGCCCCAGACACCCGGCCCATGGCTACACCTTC.

V and J are TRBV5-6 and TRBJ2-1; TRBD2 matches 7 bases. The junction had 12 bases not matched to a gene; V was cut back by 3 bases and J by 9 bases. CDR1 is SGHDT, CDR2 YYEEEE, per germline. This CDR3 is built from 15 residues. In nucleotides, the CDR3 is TGTGCCAGCAGCTGGTACGGGGGGAGGGATGGTGAGCAGTTCTTC. Translating gives CASSWYGGRDGEQFF. Full variable domain (outside the CDR3, taken from reference TRBV5-6 and TRBJ2-1): DAGVTQSPTHLIKTRGQQVTLRCSPKSGHDTVSWYQQALGQGPQFIFQYYEEEERQRGNFPDRFSGHQFPNYSSELNVNALLLGDSALYLCASSWYGGRDGEQFFGPGTRLTVL.

V gene TRBV30 combines with J gene TRBJ2-5; perhaps TRBD1 as D (6 bases). In germline, CDR1 is GTSNPN, CDR2 SVGIG (reference sequence). CDR3 length equals 13 residues. Between the trimmed V and J ends, which lost 0 bases and 2 bases, there was a span of 7 bases. CDR3 loop: CAWSVGQQETQYF. The CDR3 DNA reads as TGTGCCTGGAGTGTAGGACAGCAAGAGACCCAGTACTTC.

The genes are TRBV7-8 and TRBJ2-1, with TRBD2 matching 10 bases. The CDR3 runs to 15 residues. Germline CDR1 is SGHVS and CDR2 is FQNEAQ. J lost 7 bases, V lost 6 bases, and 9 bases had no gene match. In nucleotides, the CDR3 is TGTGCCAGCAGGGAGCGGGGGGGTACTTGGAATGAGCAGTTCTTC. Translation gives CASRERGGTWNEQFF.